Sequencing of this TCR beta chain was carried out in a study of shared clonotypes between healthy human individuals. Data came from immunoSEQ multiplex PCR; TCRdb stores just in-frame clones and leaves some out. The sample lists about 1.5 million clones, 95% to 99% occurring once. The receptor comes from a man aged 25 to 45 in good health. The sample taken for sequencing was naive CD4+ T cells sorted from blood. Subset meaning: CD45RA+ positively selected.

The CDR3 DNA reads TGTGCCTGGAGTGTACACAGTTCGATGAACACTGAAGCTTTCTTT. This translates into CAWSVHSSMNTEAFF. V usage is TRBV30 and J usage is TRBJ1-1; D is unresolved. The CDR3 sequence is 15 residues long. The germline V and J ends were trimmed by 0 bases and 0 bases, with 11 bases remaining between them. The germline CDR1 and CDR2 sequences are GTSNPN and SVGIG (reference sequence).